This entry concerns a single T cell receptor beta chain. Its antigen is not identified. Germline V gene lookup returns CDR1 MNHNS and CDR2 SASEGT. The CDR3 sequence is 13 residues long. The V and J ends lost 11 bases and 1 base respectively, with 14 bases between them. The sample belongs to a study of PD-L1 blockade in urothelial cancer. The wider study: Analyses used blood from 3 weeks (second dose) and 6 weeks after treatment start. Peripheral blood specimens exhibited a median yield of approximately 150,000 T cells. Whole-study results and caveats: Durable-benefit cases showed more tumor-associated blood clone expansion at 3 weeks.

Samples were collected from each patient before treatment and during treatment. Each patient gave between 1 and 8 of them in total. The data were produced by immunoSEQ multiplex PCR, yet TCRdb's version contains in-frame clones alone and is incomplete. The top ten hold around 17% of the sample, which has about 40,000 clones, more than 70% seen once. The receptor's source is a man between 60 and 70 years old with urothelial cancer. The material sequenced was PBMCs, taken around atezolizumab (anti-PD-L1) treatment. The chain is built from TRBV6-1 and TRBJ1-1; no clear D. The CDR3 nucleotides are TGTGCCCTGGACCTAGGGAGGAACACTGAAGCTTTCTTT. Encoded protein: CALDLGRNTEAFF.